The table lists the clone carrying this TCR beta chain with a count of one. Its antigen is unknown. The record originates from a study of cytomegalovirus exposure and HLA in healthy donors. The study, taken as a whole, reports: TCR beta chains numbering 164 were designated cytomegalovirus-associated. There were several of the most significant clusters that appeared linked to common viral pathogens in a later analysis. For presence/absence analyses, sequencing depth was assumed to be roughly uniform across donors.

It was with 60 Vbeta and 13 Jbeta primers that the PCR ran. In the authors' methods: Approximately 87 million unique TCR beta chains, 10 million to 14 million shared, were counted in a later analysis. Assay used: immunoSEQ multiplex PCR; TCRdb lists only in-frame clones, some missing. V and J calls and clone size follow that table, whereas D and trimming were derived from the DNA. The sample records about 160,000 clones, 80% being singletons. The specimen was PBMCs. The clonotype originates from a young man in good health and CMV-seronegative.

CDR3 nucleotides: TGTGCCAGCAGTGATCCGGGGTCCTTTAGCAATCAGCCCCAGCATTTT. It translates to CASSDPGSFSNQPQHF. The V call is TRBV2, the J call TRBJ1-5; the D is unclear. CDR1 is SNHLY, CDR2 FYNNEI, per germline. This CDR3 spans 16 amino acids. Deletions cut 3 bases from V and 0 bases from J, with 12 bases between.